A single sample gave rise to the 28 T cell receptor beta chains below, sequenced in a study of blood T cell repertoires in COVID-19. Data came from immunoSEQ multiplex PCR; TCRdb stores just in-frame clones and leaves some out. The table lists over 150,000 clones, about 79% of them singletons. The sequenced sample was peripheral blood. The receptors come from a human donor in a cohort sampled during active COVID-19.

The genes are TRBV28 and TRBJ2-7, with D uncertain. Trimming took off 3 bases at V and 3 bases at J, with 12 bases between the two ends. The CDR3 covers 14 residues. Germline V gene lookup returns CDR1 MDHEN and CDR2 SYDVKM. The CDR3 sequence: CASSFRANHYEQYF. The CDR3 region has the DNA TGTGCCAGCAGTTTTCGAGCCAACCACTACGAGCAGTACTTC.

The chain links TRBV6-2 or TRBV6-3 to TRBJ1-5, with D perhaps TRBD1 (5 bases). The V gene lost 6 bases and the J gene lost 0 bases, with 21 bases spanning the gap. Germline V gene lookup returns CDR1 MNHEY and CDR2 SVGEGT. The CDR3 extends over 18 amino acids. The CDR3 DNA reads TGTGCCAGCAGCACTTGGACATTCGAAACTGTTAGCAATCAGCCCCAGCATTTT. Its translation is CASSTWTFETVSNQPQHF.

The CDR3 is CASRRGTVTNSPLHF. CDR3 bases: TGTGCCAGCAGAAGAGGGACAGTTACTAATTCACCCCTCCACTTT. The rearrangement links TRBV7-9 to TRBJ1-6; 7 bases agree with TRBD1. The CDR3 has 15 amino acids. Trimming took 6 bases from V and 6 from J; bases not matched to a gene: 8. Looked up from germline, CDR1 is SEHNR and CDR2 is FQNEAQ (reference sequence).

The chain uses TRBV27 and TRBJ2-2; 11 nucleotides line up with TRBD1. Trimming at V came to 5 bases and at J to 5 bases, leaving 10 bases not matched to a gene. CDR1 is MNHEY and CDR2 is SMNVEV in the germline V gene (reference sequence). The CDR3 loop spans 17 amino acids. CDR3 protein: CASSLLSRDRGTGELFF. CDR3 bases: TGTGCCAGCAGTCTCCTGTCCCGGGACAGGGGGACCGGGGAGCTGTTTTTT.

The chain couples TRBV5-1 to TRBJ2-1, with D unclear. From germline, CDR1 is SGHRS and CDR2 YFSETQ. CDR3 size: 15 residues. The V end was cut by 0 bases, the J end by 4 bases, with 11 bases between. The CDR3 DNA follows: TGCGCCAGCAGCTTGGCTGGGCAGATATACAATGAGCAGTTCTTC. As protein: CASSLAGQIYNEQFF.

The chain combines TRBV13 with TRBJ2-7, with TRBD2 matching 7 bases. After removal of 3 bases from V and 2 bases from J, the junction contained 7 bases not matched to a gene. Germline CDR1 is PRHDT and CDR2 is FYEKMQ (reference sequence). The CDR3 extends over 15 amino acids. This CDR3 is CASSFRASGTYEQYF. The CDR3 DNA sequence: TGTGCCAGCAGCTTTAGGGCTAGCGGAACCTACGAGCAGTACTTC.

This chain connects TRBV6-6 to TRBJ2-7, with 7 nucleotides matching TRBD1. The CDR3 runs to 13 residues. V trimming: 6 bases; J trimming: 3 bases; junction bases outside the gene matches: 5. Germline V gives CDR1 MNHNY, CDR2 SVGAGI (reference sequence). CDR3 in DNA: TGTGCCAGCAGATCGGGACAGAACTACGAGCAGTACTTC. Its translation is CASRSGQNYEQYF.

This chain uses TRBV28 with TRBJ2-1; tentatively, D is TRBD1 (5 bases). Germline V CDR1 and CDR2: MDHEN, SYDVKM. V shed 6 bases and J shed 7 bases, with 19 bases lying between them. CDR3 length: 15 amino acids. CDR3 amino acids: CASRRGEGAGNEQFF. The CDR3 nucleotides are TGTGCCAGCAGGCGTGGAGAAGGGGCCGGGAATGAGCAGTTCTTC. Full variable domain (outside the CDR3, taken from reference TRBV28 and TRBJ2-1): DVKVTQSSRYLVKRTGEKVFLECVQDMDHENMFWYRQDPGLGLRLIYFSYDVKMKEKGDIPEGYSVSREKKERFSLILESASTNQTSMYLCASRRGEGAGNEQFFGPGTRLTVL.

The V and J genes are TRBV5-1 and TRBJ2-7; 14 bases are a match to TRBD2. V trimming: 4 bases; J trimming: 2 bases; junction bases outside the gene matches: 2. Germline CDR1 reads SGHRS; CDR2 reads YFSETQ. This CDR3 has 15 amino acids. The CDR3 DNA sequence: TGCGCCAGCAGCCCGACTAGCGGGGGGGCCTACGAGCAGTACTTC. This translates into CASSPTSGGAYEQYF.

The rearrangement links TRBV18 to TRBJ2-5; D not resolved. CDR3 size: 13 residues. Germline lookup yields CDR1 KGHSH and CDR2 LQKENI. V shed 0 bases and J shed 5 bases, with 7 bases lying between them. CDR3 sequence: CASSPPPGETQYF. The CDR3 DNA reads TGTGCCAGCTCACCACCCCCAGGCGAGACCCAGTACTTC.

The CDR3 DNA is TGCGCCAGCAGTGAGAGGGGGCGCATGGCTGAGCAGTTCTTC. This gives the protein CASSERGRMAEQFF. J is TRBJ2-1 and V is TRBV5-1, with 7 bases fitting TRBD1. Germline V lookup: CDR1 SGHRS, CDR2 YFSETQ. This CDR3 is 14 amino acids long. V gave up 5 bases and J gave up 9 bases; unmatched junction bases: 11.

This sequence joins TRBV29-1 and TRBJ2-5; tentatively, D is TRBD1 (6 bases). The V gene's germline CDR1 is SQVTM and CDR2 ANQGSEA. The CDR3 is 14 residues long. Trimming took 5 bases from V and 0 from J, leaving 13 bases between them. The DNA for the CDR3 is TGCAGCGTTAGGGACACTCTCTACCAAGAGACCCAGTACTTC. Translating gives CSVRDTLYQETQYF.

The rearrangement links TRBV28 to TRBJ1-2, with D perhaps TRBD1 (6 bases). Germline CDR1 reads MDHEN; CDR2 reads SYDVKM. The CDR3 length is 13 residues. V lost 5 bases and J 5 bases, leaving 12 bases between the germline ends. The CDR3 DNA is TGTGCCAGCAGTCTCACTAGGGGGTATGGCTACACCTTC. Residues: CASSLTRGYGYTF.

This clone was counted many times. The chain uses TRBV27 and TRBJ2-2; 8 bases are shared with TRBD2. The CDR3 is 18 amino acids. CDR1 is MNHEY, CDR2 SMNVEV, per germline (reference sequence). The V gene end was trimmed by 7 bases and the J gene end by 1 base; junction bases not matched to a gene: 14. The CDR3 is CASKGPHTSGGNTGELFF. The CDR3 coding sequence is TGTGCCAGCAAGGGGCCCCATACTAGCGGAGGGAACACCGGGGAGCTGTTTTTT.

Here the CDR3 reads CASSLNTMTGGTFF. The DNA for the CDR3 is TGTGCCAGCAGTTTAAACACTATGACAGGGGGCACTTTCTTT. The chain employs TRBV28 and TRBJ1-1; 10 nucleotides agree with TRBD1. CDR1 and CDR2 (germline): MDHEN, SYDVKM. V was pared by 2 bases and J by 12 bases, with 9 bases of the junction left unmatched. This CDR3 has 14 amino acids.

V is TRBV27 and J is TRBJ2-2; TRBD1 matches 8 bases. Germline CDR1 reads MNHEY; CDR2 reads SMNVEV (reference sequence). The CDR3 extends over 16 amino acids. The ends lost 0 bases at V and 4 bases at J; junction bases unmatched: 4. CDR3 nucleotide sequence: TGTGCCAGCAGTTTATCTGGCAGGGGGCTCACCGGGGAGCTGTTTTTT. This translates into CASSLSGRGLTGELFF.

This clone was seen only once. In nucleotides, the CDR3 is TGCGCCAGCAGCCAAGACCAACGGTCCTACGAGCAGTACTTC. Protein product: CASSQDQRSYEQYF. This rearrangement joins TRBV4-1 to TRBJ2-7; unclear D gene. CDR1 is MGHRA, CDR2 YSYEKL, per germline. CDR3 length: 14 residues. With 0 bases removed from V and 1 base from J, the gap between germline ends came to 7 bases.

V and J are TRBV7-2 and TRBJ2-3, with TRBD2 matching 12 bases. CDR1 is SGHTA, CDR2 FQGNSA, per germline. Trimming at V came to 5 bases and at J to 6 bases, leaving 3 bases not matched to a gene. The CDR3 extends over 14 amino acids. CDR3 coding DNA: TGTGCCAGCAGCCCCGGGACTAGCGGGGATACGCAGTATTTT. Its protein is CASSPGTSGDTQYF.

The chain employs TRBV19 and TRBJ2-2; 7 positions match TRBD2. The CDR3 totals 15 residues. Germline CDR1 and CDR2: LNHDA and SQIVND (reference sequence). The J segment lost 3 bases and the V segment lost 1 base, leaving 2 bases of the junction unmatched. This CDR3 is CASSIAGGYTGELFF. CDR3 DNA sequence: TGTGCCAGTAGTATAGCGGGAGGATACACCGGGGAGCTGTTTTTT. The full variable domain, with the rest looked up from reference TRBV19 and TRBJ2-2, is DGGITQSPKYLFRKEGQNVTLSCEQNLNHDAMYWYRQDPGQGLRLIYYSQIVNDFQKGDIAEGYSVSREKKESFPLTVTSAQKNPTAFYLCASSIAGGYTGELFFGEGSRLTVL.

This chain joins TRBV6-4 and TRBJ1-4; TRBD1 matches at 8 bases. Germline CDR1 is MRHNA and CDR2 is SNTAGT. After removal of 2 bases from V and 6 bases from J, the junction contained 5 bases not matched to a gene. This CDR3 is 15 amino acids long. In DNA, the CDR3 is TGTGCCAGCAGTGACCGGACAGGGTGTTATGAAAAACTGTTTTTT. As protein: CASSDRTGCYEKLFF.

The V call is TRBV11-2, the J call TRBJ1-1, with TRBD1 as a possible D gene (6 bases). Germline loops: CDR1 SGHAT, CDR2 FQNNGV. V lost 5 bases and J 7 bases, leaving 14 bases between the germline ends. The length of the CDR3 is 13 residues. The CDR3 bases are TGTGCCAGCAGCAAGTCAGGGGCTGGTGAAGCTTTCTTT. Translating gives CASSKSGAGEAFF.

This chain uses TRBV7-9 with TRBJ2-1, with a possible D match to TRBD2 (5 bases). This CDR3 has 14 amino acids. The V end lost 2 bases, the J end lost 7 bases, and 12 bases lay between the germline ends. Germline V gene lookup returns CDR1 SEHNR and CDR2 FQNEAQ (reference sequence). In nucleotides, the CDR3 is TGTGCCAGCAGCTTACAAGAGGGTTCAAATGAGCAGTTCTTC. Protein product: CASSLQEGSNEQFF.

The V and J genes are TRBV28 and TRBJ2-7; maybe TRBD1 (5 bases). The CDR3 spans 16 residues. Per germline, CDR1 MDHEN and CDR2 SYDVKM. V gave up 4 bases and J gave up 7 bases, with 23 bases separating them. CDR3 amino acids: CASSSFQGIGSWEQYF. CDR3 coding DNA: TGTGCCAGCAGTTCATTCCAGGGTATCGGAAGTTGGGAGCAGTACTTC.

This clone was seen once. The V gene is TRBV3-1 (or the pseudogene TRBV3-2), the J gene TRBJ1-1; a possible D gene is TRBD1 (6 bases). Trimming cost V 0 bases and J 0 bases, with 11 bases left between them. The CDR3 runs 16 residues. Germline lookup yields CDR1 LGHDT and CDR2 YNNKEL (reference sequence). CDR3 DNA: TGTGCCAGCAGCCAAGAGCGACAGGCCCTGAACACTGAAGCTTTCTTT. Translation gives CASSQERQALNTEAFF.

This clone showed up just a few times. Sequence at one end of the junction differs from germline and may be a read error. The genes are TRBV2 and TRBJ2-1; 8 positions match TRBD2. The CDR3 loop spans 14 amino acids. Per the germline V gene, CDR1 is SNHLY and CDR2 is FYNNEI. The CDR3 region is CASREAGAVNEQFF. Written as DNA, the CDR3 is TGTGCCAGCAGAGAAGCGGGAGCTGTCAATGAGCAGTTCTTC.

The rearrangement uses TRBV5-6 and TRBJ2-3; D is perhaps TRBD1 (7 bases). This CDR3 has 19 amino acids. CDR1 is SGHDT and CDR2 is YYEEEE in the germline V gene. V lost 4 bases, J lost 0 bases, and 24 bases lay in between. The CDR3 bases are TGTGCCAGCAGCACCGGTACAGGGGACTCCACGTCGAGCACAGATACGCAGTATTTT. It is translated as CASSTGTGDSTSSTDTQYF.

The V and J genes are TRBV6-5 and TRBJ1-6; unclear D gene. Trimming took 6 bases from V and 7 from J, leaving 10 bases between them. This CDR3 is 13 amino acids long. The V gene's germline CDR1 is MNHEY and CDR2 SVGAGI. The DNA of the CDR3 is TGTGCCAGCAGGAGGAATACAAATTCACCCCTCCACTTT. Translated: CASRRNTNSPLHF.

The chain couples TRBV30 to TRBJ2-3, with TRBD2 matching 13 bases. The CDR3 spans 17 residues. The germline V gene has CDR1 GTSNPN and CDR2 SVGIG (reference sequence). Trimming took 1 base from V and 2 from J; bases not matched to a gene: 6. The CDR3 region is CAWSAPGLAGHTDTQYF. CDR3 bases: TGTGCCTGGAGTGCACCGGGACTAGCGGGGCACACAGATACGCAGTATTTT.